The 20 T cell receptor beta chains listed next were all sequenced from one sample in a study of CD8+ T cells in alopecia areata. Documented treatment: oral pan-JAK inhibitor, 5-10 mg twice daily. Investigators isolated RNA and reverse transcribed it into cDNA to act as the sequencing template. Method: immunoSEQ multiplex PCR; TCRdb's copy keeps in-frame clones and lacks some. The sample holds over 120,000 clones, nearly 55% seen once. The sample consisted of CD8+ T cells sorted from blood, taken at week 4, from a patient treated with tofacitinib. The receptors originated from a human donor with alopecia areata.

The chain employs TRBV30 and TRBJ1-1; 8 bases align to TRBD1. After removal of 5 bases from V and 4 bases from J, the junction contained 6 bases not matched to a gene. Germline V gene data show CDR1 as GTSNPN and CDR2 as SVGIG (reference sequence). This CDR3 is built from 13 residues. The CDR3 region has the DNA TGTGCCTGGGAGACAGGGGAGTCCACTGAAGCTTTCTTT. It is translated as CAWETGESTEAFF.

The chain joins TRBV4-1 to TRBJ1-2; D remains ambiguous. The CDR3 length is 16 residues. Germline V gene data show CDR1 as MGHRA and CDR2 as YSYEKL. Between the trimmed V and J ends, which lost 0 bases and 8 bases, there was a span of 19 bases. The DNA for the CDR3 is TGCGCCAGCAGCCAAGATACGAGGGTTAGAGGGTGGGGCTACACCTTC. This gives the protein CASSQDTRVRGWGYTF.

This clone was picked up one time. The chain recombines TRBV5-1 with TRBJ2-7; D is possibly TRBD1 (6 bases). The V end lost 4 bases, the J end lost 3 bases, and 17 bases lay between the germline ends. The germline V gene encodes CDR1 SGHRS and CDR2 YFSETQ. CDR3 length: 15 amino acids. This chain's CDR3 is CASSPAGDVFYEQYF. CDR3 DNA sequence: TGCGCCAGCAGCCCCGCAGGGGACGTTTTCTACGAGCAGTACTTC.

This chain links TRBV4-2 with TRBJ2-7; tentative D call: TRBD1 (5 bases). In germline, CDR1 is LGHNA, CDR2 YNFKEQ. V was shortened by 5 bases and J by 3 bases, with 14 bases between the two germline ends. The CDR3 totals 14 residues. This CDR3 is CASSSPGIDYEQYF. CDR3 bases: TGTGCCAGCAGCTCCCCAGGGATTGACTACGAGCAGTACTTC.

The chain couples TRBV29-1 to TRBJ1-1; no definite D call. CDR3 length: 11 amino acids. Germline V gene data show CDR1 as SQVTM and CDR2 as ANQGSEA. With 7 bases removed from V and 0 bases from J, the gap between germline ends came to 6 bases. The CDR3 DNA reads TGCAGCGCCGAGTTGAACACTGAAGCTTTCTTT. Translating gives CSAELNTEAFF.

This chain joins TRBV25-1 and TRBJ1-1; D not certain. Germline V gene data show CDR1 as MGHDK and CDR2 as SYGVNS. Trimming pared 5 bases from V and 4 bases from J, leaving 8 bases between. The length of the CDR3 is 12 residues. The CDR3 here is CASSPRGTEAFF. The CDR3 bases are TGTGCCAGCAGTCCACGGGGCACTGAAGCTTTCTTT. Looking up the rest from reference TRBV25-1 and TRBJ1-1 gives the full variable domain: EADIYQTPRYLVIGTGKKITLECSQTMGHDKMYWYQQDPGMELHLIHYSYGVNSTEKGDLSSESTVSRIRTEHFPLTLESARPSHTSQYLCASSPRGTEAFFGQGTRLTVV.

The chain uses TRBV29-1 and TRBJ2-5, with D unresolved. This CDR3 spans 11 amino acids. The V end was cut by 3 bases, the J end by 3 bases, with 5 bases between. CDR1 and CDR2 (germline): SQVTM, ANQGSEA. CDR3 region: CSVDEEETQYF. As DNA, the CDR3 is TGCAGCGTTGATGAAGAAGAGACCCAGTACTTC.

This chain uses TRBV7-9 with TRBJ2-1; 8 nucleotides line up with TRBD1. The ends lost 2 bases at V and 7 bases at J; junction bases unmatched: 7. The CDR3 consists of 15 residues. Germline V gene sequence: CDR1 SEHNR, CDR2 FQNEAQ (reference sequence). The chain's CDR3 is CASSLPWTGRNEQFF. In DNA form, the CDR3 reads TGTGCCAGCAGCTTACCATGGACAGGGAGGAATGAGCAGTTCTTC.

The J gene is TRBJ2-7, the V gene TRBV4-1, with D unclear. V was clipped by 0 bases and J by 6 bases, with 12 bases between them. The germline V gene has CDR1 MGHRA and CDR2 YSYEKL. The CDR3 runs 14 residues. This CDR3 reads CASSQEEYTAEQYF. The CDR3 nucleotides are TGCGCCAGCAGCCAAGAGGAGTATACAGCCGAGCAGTACTTC.

The chain has TRBV30 and TRBJ1-1, with 8 nucleotides matching TRBD1. Germline trimming cut 0 bases from V and 10 bases from J; bases unmatched to any gene: 10. The CDR3 has 14 amino acids. CDR1 and CDR2 from the germline V gene are GTSNPN and SVGIG (reference sequence). CDR3 region: CAWSVMAGGGGAFF. The CDR3 DNA reads as TGTGCCTGGAGTGTTATGGCAGGGGGCGGTGGAGCTTTCTTT.

The chain recombines TRBV6-6 with TRBJ1-2; 8 nucleotides match TRBD1. V gave up 6 bases and J gave up 3 bases; unmatched junction bases: 0. The CDR3 covers 12 residues. The germline V gene encodes CDR1 MNHNY and CDR2 SVGAGI (reference sequence). CDR3 DNA: TGTGCCAGCAGACAGGGGGACTATGGCTACACCTTC. Protein: CASRQGDYGYTF.

The V call is TRBV2, the J call TRBJ2-2, with a weak D call TRBD2 (5 bases). Deletions cut 5 bases from V and 7 bases from J, with 14 bases between. This CDR3 region has 14 residues. Germline CDR1 is SNHLY and CDR2 is FYNNEI. The CDR3 DNA is TGTGCCAGCAGTATTCCCCGGGGAAACGGGGAGCTGTTTTTT. It specifies CASSIPRGNGELFF. The full variable domain, rest sourced from reference TRBV2 and TRBJ2-2, is EPEVTQTPSHQVTQMGQEVILRCVPISNHLYFYWYRQILGQKVEFLVSFYNNEISEKSEIFDDQFSVERPDGSNFTLKIRSTKLEDSAMYFCASSIPRGNGELFFGEGSRLTVL.

The chain couples TRBV2 to TRBJ2-7; maybe TRBD2 (7 bases). CDR1 is SNHLY, CDR2 FYNNEI, per germline. The CDR3 spans 11 residues. Trimming left V 11 bases short and J 5 bases short, with 13 bases between. CDR3 protein: CASGGGDEQYF. For the CDR3, the DNA is TGTGCCTCAGGAGGGGGGGACGAGCAGTACTTC.

The CDR3 coding sequence is TGTGCCAGCAGCTTAAAACAGGGTTACGAGCAGTACTTC. As protein: CASSLKQGYEQYF. The chain employs TRBV7-3 and TRBJ2-7, with a possible D match to TRBD1 (6 bases). Germline V gene data show CDR1 as SGHTA and CDR2 as FQGTGA. The CDR3 is 13 amino acids. V dropped 1 base and J dropped 4 bases, with 8 bases sitting between them.

This chain links TRBV6-5 with TRBJ1-5; D gene uncertain. CDR1 and CDR2 from the germline V gene are MNHEY and SVGAGI. V lost 0 bases to trimming and J lost 7 bases, with 4 bases between them. The CDR3 consists of 12 residues. The CDR3 nucleotides are TGTGCCAGCAGTTACTCGACCCAGCCCCAGCATTTT. This gives the protein CASSYSTQPQHF.

Written as DNA, the CDR3 is TGTGCCATCAGTGACGACAGGGAACAAAGCTCTGGGGCCAACGTCCTGACTTTC. This sequence encodes CAISDDREQSSGANVLTF. This chain connects TRBV10-3 to TRBJ2-6, with 7 bases fitting TRBD1. This CDR3 region has 18 residues. V lost 3 bases, J lost 0 bases, and 8 bases stayed unmatched. Germline V gene lookup returns CDR1 ENHRY and CDR2 SYGVKD.

This chain uses TRBV2 with TRBJ2-1; D is possibly TRBD1 (5 bases). This CDR3 is 16 amino acids long. Trimming took off 4 bases at V and 0 bases at J, with 13 bases between the two ends. Germline CDR1 is SNHLY and CDR2 is FYNNEI. CDR3 nucleotide sequence: TGTGCCAGCAGTGGGGGTAGGGGAAGCTCCTACAATGAGCAGTTCTTC. The encoded protein is CASSGGRGSSYNEQFF.

This clone was recorded a few times. This chain uses TRBV5-6 with TRBJ2-7, with D hard to call. Between the trimmed V and J ends, which lost 4 bases and 7 bases, there was a span of 9 bases. From germline, CDR1 is SGHDT and CDR2 YYEEEE. This CDR3 spans 11 amino acids. CDR3 loop: CASSAATEQYF. Written as DNA, the CDR3 is TGTGCCAGCAGCGCAGCGACGGAGCAGTACTTC.

V usage is TRBV2 and J usage is TRBJ2-6, with D possibly called TRBD1 or TRBD2 (5 bases each). Looked up from germline, CDR1 is SNHLY and CDR2 is FYNNEI. With 4 bases removed from V and 0 bases from J, the gap between germline ends came to 7 bases. The CDR3 is 15 residues long. CDR3 DNA sequence: TGTGCCAGCAGTGGGGACCACTCTGGGGCCAACGTCCTGACTTTC. It yields the protein CASSGDHSGANVLTF.

The genes are TRBV13 and TRBJ2-1, with D unresolved. The germline V gene encodes CDR1 PRHDT and CDR2 FYEKMQ (reference sequence). Trimming shortened V by 0 bases and J by 9 bases, and 6 bases separated the two germline ends. This CDR3 is built from 12 residues. The CDR3 loop is CASSLGAVEQFF. CDR3 bases: TGTGCCAGCAGCTTAGGGGCGGTTGAGCAGTTCTTC.